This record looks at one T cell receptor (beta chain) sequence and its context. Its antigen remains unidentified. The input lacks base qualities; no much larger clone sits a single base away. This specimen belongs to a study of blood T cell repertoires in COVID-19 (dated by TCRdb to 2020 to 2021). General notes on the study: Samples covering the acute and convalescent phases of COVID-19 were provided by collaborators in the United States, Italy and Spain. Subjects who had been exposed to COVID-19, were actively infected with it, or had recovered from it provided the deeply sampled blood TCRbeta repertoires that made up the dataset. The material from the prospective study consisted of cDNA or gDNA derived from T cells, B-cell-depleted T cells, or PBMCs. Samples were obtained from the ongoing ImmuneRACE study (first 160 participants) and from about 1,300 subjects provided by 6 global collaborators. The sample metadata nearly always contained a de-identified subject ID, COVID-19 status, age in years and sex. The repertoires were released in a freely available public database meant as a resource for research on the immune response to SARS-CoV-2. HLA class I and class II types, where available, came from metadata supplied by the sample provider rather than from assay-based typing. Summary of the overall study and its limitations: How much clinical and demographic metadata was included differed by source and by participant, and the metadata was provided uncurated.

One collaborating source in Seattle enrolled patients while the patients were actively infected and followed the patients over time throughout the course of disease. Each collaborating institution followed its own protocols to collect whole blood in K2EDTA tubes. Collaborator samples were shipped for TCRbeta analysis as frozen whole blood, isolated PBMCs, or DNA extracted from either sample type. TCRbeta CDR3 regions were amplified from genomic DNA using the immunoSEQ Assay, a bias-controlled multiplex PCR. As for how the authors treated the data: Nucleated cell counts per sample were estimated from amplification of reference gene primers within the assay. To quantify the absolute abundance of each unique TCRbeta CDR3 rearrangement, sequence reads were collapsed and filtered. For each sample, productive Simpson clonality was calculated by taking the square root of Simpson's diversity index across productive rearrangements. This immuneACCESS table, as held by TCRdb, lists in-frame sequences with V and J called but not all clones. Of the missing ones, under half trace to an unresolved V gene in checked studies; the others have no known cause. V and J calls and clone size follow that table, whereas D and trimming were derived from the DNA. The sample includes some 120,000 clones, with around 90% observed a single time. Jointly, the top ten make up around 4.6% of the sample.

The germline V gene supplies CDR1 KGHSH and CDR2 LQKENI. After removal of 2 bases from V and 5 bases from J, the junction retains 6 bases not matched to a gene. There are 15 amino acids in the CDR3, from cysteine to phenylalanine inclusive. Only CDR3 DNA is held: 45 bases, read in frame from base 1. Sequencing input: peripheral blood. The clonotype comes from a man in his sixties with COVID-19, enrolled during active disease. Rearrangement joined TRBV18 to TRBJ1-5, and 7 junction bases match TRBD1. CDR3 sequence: CASSPGTVVDQPQHF. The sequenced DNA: TGTGCCAGCTCACCAGGGACAGTAGTGGATCAGCCCCAGCATTTT.